This T cell receptor (beta chain) was obtained from a study of identical twins. Points from the study as a whole: Among out-of-frame alpha sequences shared by twins, low generation probability occurred in excess. Fewer insertions were carried by abundant cord blood beta clonotypes, but none was seen in memory repertoires.

V lost 6 bases and J lost 7; bases outside the gene matches: 7. The CDR3 runs 14 residues. Ten or more counts support this clonotype. Its antigen is still unknown. Carrying unique molecular identifiers, the cDNA also gained a universal primer site through template switching. TCRdb analysed the 5' RACE reads with MiXCR anew, one entry per CDR3 protein. The table includes roughly 630,000 distinct CDR3 sequences, around 7.4% detected once. The data were also submitted as part of a second study, on yellow fever vaccine responses in identical twins.

The chain combines TRBV12-3 or TRBV12-4 with TRBJ1-2; 11 positions match TRBD1. Sequencing used PBMCs. The sequence was obtained from a woman aged 18 to 35 in good health. As DNA, the CDR3 is TGTGCCAGCAGCTCGGACAGGGGGCGAGTTGGCTACACCTTC. Protein: CASSSDRGRVGYTF.